This TCR beta chain was observed in a study of T cell responses to AZD1222 COVID-19 vaccine. Study overall: Second-dose timings of about 4 or about 12 weeks were pooled. Broader study findings: Once two AZD1222 doses were given, Spike-specific TCR breadth and depth went up. Donors skewed white British and female; clonal diversity was possibly underestimated. Reportedly, close to half of spike-specific TCRs are directed against unmutated variant regions.

The protocol was immunoSEQ multiplex PCR, while the TCRdb copy is restricted to in-frame clones and leaves out a portion. The sample holds 150,000 to 200,000 clones, approximately 93% seen once. In germline, CDR1 is PRHDT, CDR2 FYEKMQ (reference sequence). This CDR3 spans 13 amino acids. Trimming removed 6 bases from V and 3 bases from J; junction bases left unmatched: 4. A note on this clone: What it recognizes is unknown.

This chain joins TRBV13 and TRBJ1-2; 7 bases are shared with TRBD1. The TCR comes from an adult in good health. The input for sequencing was peripheral blood, taken on day 0 of AZD1222 vaccination. CDR3 amino acids: CASSRDSYYGYTF. CDR3 sequence (DNA): TGTGCCAGCAGTCGGGACAGCTACTATGGCTACACCTTC.